This entry lists 10 T cell receptor beta chains sequenced from one sample in a study of post-analysis software for immune sequencing data. Regarding the study as a whole: The study found TRBV5-6, TRBV5-1 and TRBV20-1 among five or six TRBV segments more frequent in patients than controls.

Prepared libraries of TCR beta cDNA carried unique molecular identifiers. TCRdb recomputed calls from the PCR reads with MiXCR, one row per CDR3 protein. The sample yields about 800,000 distinct CDR3 sequences, around 27% seen once. Their antigens remain unidentified. Sequencing used blood. The source is a girl under 18 with multiple sclerosis.

This sequence joins TRBV20-1 and TRBJ2-5, with D maybe TRBD2 (6 bases). The CDR3 extends over 14 amino acids. Between the trimmed V and J ends, which lost 4 bases and 2 bases, there was a span of 14 bases. Germline loops: CDR1 DFQATT, CDR2 SNEGSKA (reference sequence). The CDR3 DNA is TGCAGTGCTATCACTAGCCCGTATCAAGAGACCCAGTACTTC. Protein sequence: CSAITSPYQETQYF.

The chain couples TRBV20-1 to TRBJ2-7; TRBD2 matches at 8 bases. Germline-derived CDR1 and CDR2 are DFQATT and SNEGSKA (reference sequence). This CDR3 is built from 13 residues. Trimming cost V 0 bases and J 4 bases; bases outside gene matches: 2. The chain's CDR3 is CSARDGTRYEQYF. CDR3 bases: TGCAGTGCTAGAGATGGGACTAGATACGAGCAGTACTTC.

This clonotype has more than one count but fewer than ten. V is TRBV7-9 and J is TRBJ1-6; TRBD1 matches 9 bases. The CDR3 contains 14 residues. Germline lookup yields CDR1 SEHNR and CDR2 FQNEAQ (reference sequence). J gave up 8 bases and V 6 bases, and 5 bases lay outside the gene matches. The CDR3 spells CASREQGAYSPLHF. CDR3 in DNA: TGTGCCAGCAGGGAACAGGGGGCTTATTCACCCCTCCACTTT.

This chain links TRBV5-1 with TRBJ2-2, with D maybe TRBD2 (6 bases). The CDR3 has 15 amino acids. The V end lost 1 base, the J end lost 2 bases, and 9 bases lay between the germline ends. Germline CDR1 reads SGHRS; CDR2 reads YFSETQ. CDR3 amino acids: CASSLWDFNTGELFF. CDR3 DNA: TGCGCCAGCAGCTTGTGGGACTTTAACACCGGGGAGCTGTTTTTT.

Details on this clonotype: One end of the junction varies from germline; a read error may be responsible. This sequence joins TRBV4-2 and TRBJ2-3; 9 bases agree with TRBD2. Per germline, CDR1 LGHNA and CDR2 YNFKEQ. The CDR3 covers 16 residues. DNA of the CDR3: TGCGCCAGCAGCCAGAGACTAGCGGCTAGCACAGATACGCAGTATTTT. Protein product: CASSQRLAASTDTQYF.

V usage is TRBV6-2 or TRBV6-3 and J usage is TRBJ2-7; 10 bases map to TRBD2. The junction had 18 bases not matched to a gene; V was cut back by 6 bases and J by 4 bases. Germline V gives CDR1 MNHEY, CDR2 SVGEGT. This CDR3 is built from 18 residues. The CDR3 sequence: CASSPNTIAGGTVYEQYF. CDR3 nucleotides: TGTGCCAGCAGCCCGAATACGATAGCGGGAGGTACGGTATACGAGCAGTACTTC.

This chain uses TRBV2 with TRBJ2-4; 13 nucleotides align to TRBD2. The CDR3 contains 17 residues. Germline V gene lookup returns CDR1 SNHLY and CDR2 FYNNEI. V dropped 6 bases and J dropped 2; count of bases not matched to a gene: 7. As DNA, the CDR3 is TGTGCCAGCAGAGGACTAGCGGGAGTCGGATCCAAAAACATTCAGTACTTC. Translation: CASRGLAGVGSKNIQYF.

This chain links TRBV20-1 with TRBJ2-5; 9 bases are shared with TRBD2. Trimming removed 2 bases from V and 1 base from J; junction bases left unmatched: 5. Germline V gene data show CDR1 as DFQATT and CDR2 as SNEGSKA (reference sequence). This CDR3 comprises 15 residues. CDR3 sequence (DNA): TGCAGTGCTAGAACTAGCGGGCCCATCCAAGAGACCCAGTACTTC. Translated: CSARTSGPIQETQYF.

The chain combines TRBV12-3 or TRBV12-4 with TRBJ1-1, with no clear D. The CDR3 consists of 13 residues. V was trimmed by 3 bases and J by 2 bases, leaving 7 bases between them. CDR3: CASSLVSNTEAFF. CDR3 DNA sequence: TGTGCCAGCAGTTTGGTCAGCAACACTGAAGCTTTCTTT.

The chain links TRBV20-1 to TRBJ2-5; a weak D match, TRBD2 (5 bases). Trimming cost V 3 bases and J 2 bases, with 10 bases left between them. CDR1 is DFQATT and CDR2 is SNEGSKA in the germline V gene (reference sequence). The CDR3 is 13 amino acids. The CDR3 DNA follows: TGCAGTGCTAGTGAGGACTGGCAAGAGACCCAGTACTTC. It codes for CSASEDWQETQYF.